One and the same sample provided the 10 T cell receptor beta chains below, sequenced in a study of naive and memory T cell subsets. An equimolar mix of two oligonucleotides served as the beta constant-region primer for TRBC1 and TRBC2. Each CDR3 protein gets one entry after TCRdb re-called the UMI-ligation and nested PCR reads with MiXCR. The sample includes 130,000 to 150,000 distinct CDR3 sequences, 15% to 20% seen only once; the top ten take about 0.15%. Material for sequencing was naive CD4+ T cells from blood. The receptors were sampled from a human donor in good health.

This clonotype was seen a handful of times. J is TRBJ1-3 and V is TRBV6-2 or TRBV6-3; no clear D gene. Between the trimmed V and J ends, which lost 11 bases and 4 bases, there was a span of 12 bases. Germline V lookup: CDR1 MNHEY, CDR2 SVGEGT. CDR3 length equals 12 residues. In DNA, the CDR3 is TGTGCCGTCTCCCGACAAGGAAACACCATATATTTT. Translation: CAVSRQGNTIYF.

This clonotype was seen more than once but under ten times. The chain couples TRBV25-1 to TRBJ2-3; D might be TRBD2 (5 bases). Trimming stripped 3 bases from V and 6 bases from J, with 10 bases between. This CDR3 is built from 13 residues. The germline V gene has CDR1 MGHDK and CDR2 SYGVNS. This CDR3 reads CASSDATRDTQYF. CDR3 nucleotide sequence: TGTGCCAGCAGTGATGCCACTAGGGATACGCAGTATTTT.

This CDR3 reads CASSPLLGENTEAFF. The CDR3 DNA reads TGTGCCAGCTCACCCCTGCTAGGGGAGAACACTGAAGCTTTCTTT. V gene TRBV18 combines with J gene TRBJ1-1; TRBD1 is a possible D gene (5 bases). CDR1 and CDR2 from the germline V gene are KGHSH and LQKENI. Trimming took 3 bases from V and 1 from J, leaving 12 bases between them. The CDR3 contains 15 residues.

This clonotype was recorded once. The chain joins TRBV4-1 to TRBJ2-7, with TRBD1 matching 8 bases. The CDR3 is 15 residues long. V shed 4 bases, J shed 2 bases, and the junction held 7 bases outside the gene matches. Germline V gene sequence: CDR1 MGHRA, CDR2 YSYEKL. The DNA for the CDR3 is TGCGCCAGCAGCCCCGTCGGGACAGGTACCTACGAGCAGTACTTC. It specifies CASSPVGTGTYEQYF.

This clonotype was detected ten times or more. The chain employs TRBV29-1 and TRBJ1-1; D unresolved. Per germline, CDR1 SQVTM and CDR2 ANQGSEA. The CDR3 runs to 14 residues. The ends were cut back, 1 base at V and 0 bases at J, with 9 bases in the middle. The CDR3 sequence: CSVEATGLNTEAFF. CDR3 sequence (DNA): TGCAGCGTTGAAGCCACCGGACTGAACACTGAAGCTTTCTTT.

J is TRBJ1-5 and V is TRBV6-2 or TRBV6-3; D perhaps matches TRBD1 (5 bases). Germline-derived CDR1 and CDR2 are MNHEY and SVGEGT. V lost 5 bases to trimming and J lost 4 bases, with 9 bases between them. This CDR3 has 13 amino acids. The CDR3 protein is CASSNGQNQPQHF. CDR3 bases: TGTGCCAGCAGTAACGGACAAAATCAGCCCCAGCATTTT.

V is TRBV20-1 and J is TRBJ2-3; perhaps TRBD2 as D (5 bases). Germline CDR1 is DFQATT and CDR2 is SNEGSKA (reference sequence). The V and J ends lost 6 bases and 0 bases respectively, with 13 bases between them. This CDR3 spans 14 amino acids. Here the CDR3 reads CSAETTSSTDTQYF. Here the CDR3 DNA reads TGCAGTGCCGAGACTACCTCTAGCACAGATACGCAGTATTTT.

This clonotype came up many times. The rearrangement joins TRBV30 to TRBJ1-6, with D uncertain. This CDR3 spans 15 amino acids. With 0 bases removed from V and 7 bases from J, the gap between germline ends came to 13 bases. Per the germline V gene, CDR1 is GTSNPN and CDR2 is SVGIG (reference sequence). The CDR3: CAWSVSWSGNSPLHF. CDR3 bases: TGTGCCTGGAGTGTATCATGGTCCGGGAATTCACCCCTCCACTTT.

This clonotype has a handful of counts. V and J are TRBV29-1 and TRBJ2-3; D is ambiguous. The germline V gene encodes CDR1 SQVTM and CDR2 ANQGSEA. CDR3 length equals 13 residues. V lost 5 bases and J 2 bases, leaving 11 bases between the germline ends. The CDR3 loop is CSVRGHFTDTQYF. The CDR3 region has the DNA TGCAGCGTTAGAGGCCATTTCACAGATACGCAGTATTTT.

The DNA of the CDR3 is TGTGCCAGCAGCTTAGGCGGGAGCATGTACAATGAGCAGTTCTTC. It specifies CASSLGGSMYNEQFF. The chain links TRBV7-9 to TRBJ2-1, with 7 nucleotides matching TRBD2. There are 15 residues in the CDR3. Looked up from germline, CDR1 is SEHNR and CDR2 is FQNEAQ (reference sequence). V gave up 1 base and J gave up 4 bases; unmatched junction bases: 4.